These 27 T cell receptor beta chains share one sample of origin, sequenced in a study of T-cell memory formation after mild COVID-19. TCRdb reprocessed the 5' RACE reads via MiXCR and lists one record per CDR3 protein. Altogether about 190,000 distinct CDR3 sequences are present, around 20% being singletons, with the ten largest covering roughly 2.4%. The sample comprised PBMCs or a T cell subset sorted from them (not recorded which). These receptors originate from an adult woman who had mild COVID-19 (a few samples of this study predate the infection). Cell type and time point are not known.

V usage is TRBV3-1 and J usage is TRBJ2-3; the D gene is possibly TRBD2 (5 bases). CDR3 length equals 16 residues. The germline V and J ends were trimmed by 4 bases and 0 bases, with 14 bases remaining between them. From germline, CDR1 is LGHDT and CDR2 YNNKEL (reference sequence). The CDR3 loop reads CASSLSWRASTDTQYF. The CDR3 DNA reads TGTGCCAGCAGCCTCTCTTGGCGGGCTAGCACAGATACGCAGTATTTT.

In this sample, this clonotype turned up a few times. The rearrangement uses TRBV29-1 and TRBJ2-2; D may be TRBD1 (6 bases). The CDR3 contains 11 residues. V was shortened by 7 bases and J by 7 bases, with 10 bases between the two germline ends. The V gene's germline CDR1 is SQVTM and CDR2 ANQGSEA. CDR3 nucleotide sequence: TGCAGCGCCCGAGGGGGCGGGGAGCTGTTTTTT. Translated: CSARGGGELFF.

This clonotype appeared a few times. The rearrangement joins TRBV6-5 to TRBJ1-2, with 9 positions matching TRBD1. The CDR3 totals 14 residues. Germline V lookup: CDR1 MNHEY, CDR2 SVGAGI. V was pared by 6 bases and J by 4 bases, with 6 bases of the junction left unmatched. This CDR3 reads CASSYDRGSYGYTF. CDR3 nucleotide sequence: TGTGCCAGCAGCTATGACAGGGGGTCCTATGGCTACACCTTC.

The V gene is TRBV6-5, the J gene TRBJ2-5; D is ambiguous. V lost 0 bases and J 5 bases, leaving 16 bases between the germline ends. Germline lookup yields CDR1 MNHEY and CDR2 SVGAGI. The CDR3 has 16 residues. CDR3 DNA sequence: TGTGCCAGCAGTTACTCGGGTCTAGTGATTCTGGAGACCCAGTACTTC. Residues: CASSYSGLVILETQYF.

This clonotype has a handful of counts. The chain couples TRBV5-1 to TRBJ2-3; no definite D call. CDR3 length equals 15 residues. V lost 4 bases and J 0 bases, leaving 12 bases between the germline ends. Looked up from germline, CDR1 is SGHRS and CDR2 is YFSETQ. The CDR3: CASSRNSVSTDTQYF. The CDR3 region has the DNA TGCGCCAGCAGCCGGAACAGTGTCAGCACAGATACGCAGTATTTT.

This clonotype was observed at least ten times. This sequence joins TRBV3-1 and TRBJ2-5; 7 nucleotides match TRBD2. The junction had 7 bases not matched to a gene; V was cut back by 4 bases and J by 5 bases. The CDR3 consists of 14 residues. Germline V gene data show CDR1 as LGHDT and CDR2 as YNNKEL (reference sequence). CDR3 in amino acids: CASSLRTRGETQYF. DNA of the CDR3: TGTGCCAGCAGCCTCAGGACTAGAGGGGAGACCCAGTACTTC.

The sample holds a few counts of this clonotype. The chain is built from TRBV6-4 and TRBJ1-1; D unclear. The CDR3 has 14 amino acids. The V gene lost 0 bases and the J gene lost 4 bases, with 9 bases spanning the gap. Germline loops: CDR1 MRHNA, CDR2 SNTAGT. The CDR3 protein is CASSDSVVGTEAFF. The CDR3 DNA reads TGTGCCAGCAGTGACTCCGTCGTTGGCACTGAAGCTTTCTTT.

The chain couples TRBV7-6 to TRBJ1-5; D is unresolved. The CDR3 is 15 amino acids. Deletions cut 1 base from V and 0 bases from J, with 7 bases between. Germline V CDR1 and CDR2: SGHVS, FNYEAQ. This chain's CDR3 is CASSLVADSNQPQHF. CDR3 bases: TGTGCCAGCAGCTTAGTGGCTGATAGCAATCAGCCCCAGCATTTT.

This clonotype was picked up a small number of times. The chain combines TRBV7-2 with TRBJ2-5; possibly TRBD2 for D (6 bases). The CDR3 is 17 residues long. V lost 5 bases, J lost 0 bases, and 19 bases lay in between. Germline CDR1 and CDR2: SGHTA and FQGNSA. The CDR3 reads CASSHERGSGNQETQYF. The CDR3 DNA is TGTGCCAGCAGCCACGAGAGGGGTAGCGGAAACCAAGAGACCCAGTACTTC. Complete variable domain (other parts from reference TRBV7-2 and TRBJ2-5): GAGVSQSPSNKVTEKGKDVELRCDPISGHTALYWYRQSLGQGLEFLIYFQGNSAPDKSGLPSDRFSAERTGGSVSTLTIQRTQQEDSAVYLCASSHERGSGNQETQYFGPGTRLLVL.

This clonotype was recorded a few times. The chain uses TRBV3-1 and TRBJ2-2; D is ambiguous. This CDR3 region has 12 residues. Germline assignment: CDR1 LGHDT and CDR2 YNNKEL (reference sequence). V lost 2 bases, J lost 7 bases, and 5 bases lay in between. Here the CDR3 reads CASSQLHGELFF. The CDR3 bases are TGTGCCAGCAGCCAACTGCACGGGGAGCTGTTTTTT. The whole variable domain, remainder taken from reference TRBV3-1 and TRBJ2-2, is DTAVSQTPKYLVTQMGNDKSIKCEQNLGHDTMYWYKQDSKKFLKIMFSYNNKELIINETVPNRFSPKSPDKAHLNLHINSLELGDSAVYFCASSQLHGELFFGEGSRLTVL.

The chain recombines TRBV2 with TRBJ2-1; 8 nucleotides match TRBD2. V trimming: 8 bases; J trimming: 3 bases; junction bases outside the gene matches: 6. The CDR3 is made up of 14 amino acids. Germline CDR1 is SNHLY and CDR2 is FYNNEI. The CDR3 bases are TGTGCCAGCGGCACGGCGGGAGGCTACAATGAGCAGTTCTTC. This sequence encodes CASGTAGGYNEQFF.

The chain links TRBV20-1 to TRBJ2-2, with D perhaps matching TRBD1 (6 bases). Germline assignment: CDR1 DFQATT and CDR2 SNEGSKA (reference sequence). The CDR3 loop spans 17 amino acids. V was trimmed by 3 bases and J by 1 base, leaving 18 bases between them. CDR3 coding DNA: TGCAGTGCTAGGCATGACCGGGACACGATGAACACCGGGGAGCTGTTTTTT. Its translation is CSARHDRDTMNTGELFF.

Here the CDR3 reads CSASPAGTLAKNIQYF. The CDR3 nucleotides read TGCAGTGCTAGCCCCGCAGGGACGTTAGCCAAAAACATTCAGTACTTC. The chain couples TRBV20-1 to TRBJ2-4, with D perhaps being TRBD1 or TRBD2 (5 bases each). The V end lost 3 bases, the J end lost 0 bases, and 15 bases lay between the germline ends. The CDR3 sequence is 16 residues long. Germline lookup yields CDR1 DFQATT and CDR2 SNEGSKA (reference sequence).

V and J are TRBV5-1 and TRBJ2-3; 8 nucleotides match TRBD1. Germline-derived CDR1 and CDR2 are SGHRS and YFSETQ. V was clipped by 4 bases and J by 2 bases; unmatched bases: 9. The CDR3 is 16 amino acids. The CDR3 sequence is CASSPGQVGSTDTQYF. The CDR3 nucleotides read TGCGCCAGCAGCCCGGGACAGGTGGGATCCACAGATACGCAGTATTTT.

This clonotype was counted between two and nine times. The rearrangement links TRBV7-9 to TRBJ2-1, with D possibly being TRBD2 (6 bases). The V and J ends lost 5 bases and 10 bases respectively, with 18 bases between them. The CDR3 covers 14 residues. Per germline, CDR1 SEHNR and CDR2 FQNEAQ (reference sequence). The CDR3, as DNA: TGTGCCAGCAGCCCTCCGGGACTCGCGCACGAGCAGTTCTTC. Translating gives CASSPPGLAHEQFF.

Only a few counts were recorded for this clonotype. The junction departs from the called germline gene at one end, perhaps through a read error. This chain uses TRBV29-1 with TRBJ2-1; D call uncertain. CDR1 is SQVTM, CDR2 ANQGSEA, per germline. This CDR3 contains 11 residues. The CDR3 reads CSVEDYNEQFF. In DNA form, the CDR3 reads TGCAGCGTAGAAGATTACAATGAGCAGTTCTTC.

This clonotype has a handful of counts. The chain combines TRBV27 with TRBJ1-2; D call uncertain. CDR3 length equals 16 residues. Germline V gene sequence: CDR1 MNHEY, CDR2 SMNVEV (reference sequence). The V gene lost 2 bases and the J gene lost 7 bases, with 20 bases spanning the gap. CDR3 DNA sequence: TGTGCCAGCAGTTTAGCTGGGGAGGAAGGGCGCTTTGGCTACACCTTC. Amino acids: CASSLAGEEGRFGYTF.

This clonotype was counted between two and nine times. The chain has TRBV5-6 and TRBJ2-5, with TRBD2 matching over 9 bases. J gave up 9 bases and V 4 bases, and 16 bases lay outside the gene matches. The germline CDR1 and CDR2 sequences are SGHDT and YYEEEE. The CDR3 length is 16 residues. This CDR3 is CASSLTGSGGAGSQYF. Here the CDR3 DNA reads TGTGCCAGCAGCCTAACGGGTAGCGGGGGTGCCGGGTCCCAGTACTTC.

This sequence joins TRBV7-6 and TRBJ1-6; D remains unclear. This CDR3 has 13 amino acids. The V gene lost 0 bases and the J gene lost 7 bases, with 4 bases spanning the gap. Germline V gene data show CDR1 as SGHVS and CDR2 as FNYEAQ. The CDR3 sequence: CASSLARNSPLHF. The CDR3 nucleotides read TGTGCCAGCAGCTTAGCCAGGAATTCACCCCTCCACTTT.

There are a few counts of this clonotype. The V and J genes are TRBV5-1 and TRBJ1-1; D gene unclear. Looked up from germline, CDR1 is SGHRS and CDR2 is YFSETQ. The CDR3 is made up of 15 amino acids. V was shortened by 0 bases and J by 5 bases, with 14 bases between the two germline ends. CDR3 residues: CASSLELSGSTEAFF. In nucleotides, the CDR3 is TGCGCCAGCAGCTTGGAATTATCCGGCTCGACTGAAGCTTTCTTT.

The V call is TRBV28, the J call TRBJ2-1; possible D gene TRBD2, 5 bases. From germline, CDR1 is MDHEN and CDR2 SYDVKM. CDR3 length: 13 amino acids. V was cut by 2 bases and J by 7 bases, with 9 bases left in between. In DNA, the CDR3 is TGTGCCAGCAGTTTAAGACTAAAAAATGAGCAGTTCTTC. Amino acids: CASSLRLKNEQFF.

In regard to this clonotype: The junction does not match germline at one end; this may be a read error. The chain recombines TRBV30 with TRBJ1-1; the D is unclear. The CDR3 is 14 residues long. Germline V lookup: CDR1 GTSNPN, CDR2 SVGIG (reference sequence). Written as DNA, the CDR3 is TGTGACTGGAGTGTACCCTTGACTAACACTGAAGCTTTCTTT. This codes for CDWSVPLTNTEAFF.

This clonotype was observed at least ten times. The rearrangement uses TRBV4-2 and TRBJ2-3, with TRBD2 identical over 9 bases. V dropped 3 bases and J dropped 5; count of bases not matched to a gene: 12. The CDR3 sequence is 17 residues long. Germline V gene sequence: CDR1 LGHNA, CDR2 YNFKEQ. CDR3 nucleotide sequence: TGTGCCAGCAGCCACCCTCTGAAAGGGCGGGAGGGAGATACGCAGTATTTT. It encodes CASSHPLKGREGDTQYF.

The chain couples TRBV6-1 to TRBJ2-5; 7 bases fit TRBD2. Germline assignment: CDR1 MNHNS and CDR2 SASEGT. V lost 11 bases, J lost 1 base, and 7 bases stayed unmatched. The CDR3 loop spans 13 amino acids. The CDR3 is CAHGRGVQETQYF. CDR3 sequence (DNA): TGTGCCCATGGGAGGGGAGTCCAAGAGACCCAGTACTTC.

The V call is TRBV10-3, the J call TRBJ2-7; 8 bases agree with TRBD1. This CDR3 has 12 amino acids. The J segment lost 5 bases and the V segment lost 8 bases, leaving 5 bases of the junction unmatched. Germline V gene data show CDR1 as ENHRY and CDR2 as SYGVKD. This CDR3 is CAIGQGSHEQYF. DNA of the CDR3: TGTGCCATCGGACAGGGTAGCCACGAGCAGTACTTC.

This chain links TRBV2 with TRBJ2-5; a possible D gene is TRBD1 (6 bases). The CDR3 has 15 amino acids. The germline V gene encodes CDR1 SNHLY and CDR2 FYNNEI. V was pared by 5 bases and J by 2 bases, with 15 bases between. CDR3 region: CASSPPSGQQETQYF. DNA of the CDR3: TGTGCCAGCAGTCCTCCCTCCGGACAGCAAGAGACCCAGTACTTC.

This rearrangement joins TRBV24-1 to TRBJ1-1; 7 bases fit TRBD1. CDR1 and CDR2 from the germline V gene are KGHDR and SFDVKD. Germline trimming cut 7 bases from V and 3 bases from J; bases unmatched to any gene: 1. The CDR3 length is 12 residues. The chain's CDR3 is CATRGTDTEAFF. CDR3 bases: TGTGCCACCAGGGGGACAGACACTGAAGCTTTCTTT.